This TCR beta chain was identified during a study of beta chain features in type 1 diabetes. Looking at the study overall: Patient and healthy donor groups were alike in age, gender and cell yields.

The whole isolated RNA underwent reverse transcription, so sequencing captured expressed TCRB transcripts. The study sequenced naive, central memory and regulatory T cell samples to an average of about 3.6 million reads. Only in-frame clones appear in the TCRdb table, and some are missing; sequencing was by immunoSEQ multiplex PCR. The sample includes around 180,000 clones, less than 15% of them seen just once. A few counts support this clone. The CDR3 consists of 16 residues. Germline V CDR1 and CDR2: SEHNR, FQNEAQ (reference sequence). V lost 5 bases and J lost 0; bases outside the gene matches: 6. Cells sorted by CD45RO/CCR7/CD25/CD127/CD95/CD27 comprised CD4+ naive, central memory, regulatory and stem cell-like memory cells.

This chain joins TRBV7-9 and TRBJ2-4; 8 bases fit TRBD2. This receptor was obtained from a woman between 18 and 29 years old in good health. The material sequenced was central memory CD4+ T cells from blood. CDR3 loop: CASSLSSGLAKNIQYF. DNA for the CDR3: TGTGCCAGCAGCCTGTCTAGCGGGCTAGCCAAAAACATTCAGTACTTC. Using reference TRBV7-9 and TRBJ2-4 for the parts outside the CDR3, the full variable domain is DTGVSQNPRHKITKRGQNVTFRCDPISEHNRLYWYRQTLGQGPEFLTYFQNEAQLEKSRLLSDRFSAERPKGSFSTLEIQRTEQGDSAMYLCASSLSSGLAKNIQYFGAGTRLSVL.